The next 3 T cell receptor beta chains were all read from a single sample in a study of OX40 agonist ivuxolimab in advanced cancers. Generated by immunoSEQ multiplex PCR, the TCRdb table keeps only in-frame clones and is missing some. The top ten hold about 1.8% of the sample, which has under 80,000 clones, around 91% seen once. The sequences come from CD4+ or CD8+ T cells sorted from blood, collected in a trial of the OX40 agonist ivuxolimab. The receptor set was obtained from an adult with an advanced solid tumor such as melanoma, head and neck, liver or kidney cancer.

The gene calls are TRBV28 and TRBJ2-7, with no clear D. Looked up from germline, CDR1 is MDHEN and CDR2 is SYDVKM. The CDR3 consists of 14 residues. Deletions cut 7 bases from V and 2 bases from J, with 15 bases between. As DNA, the CDR3 is TGTGCCAGCACCCAAAGAGGCCTTACCTACGAGCAGTACTTC. Encoded protein: CASTQRGLTYEQYF.

The count of this clone is one. The chain has TRBV10-3 and TRBJ2-1; the match to TRBD2 covers 11 bases. Trimming cost V 8 bases and J 7 bases; bases outside gene matches: 7. Germline assignment: CDR1 ENHRY and CDR2 SYGVKD. The CDR3 has 14 residues. CDR3 protein: CAISGTSGFNEQFF. The CDR3 coding sequence is TGTGCCATCTCCGGGACTAGCGGTTTTAATGAGCAGTTCTTC.

In DNA form, the CDR3 reads TGTGCCAGCAGTGAACTTGGGCTAGCGGGCCCAATTAGCACAGATACGCAGTATTTT. This codes for CASSELGLAGPISTDTQYF. This chain connects TRBV6-1 to TRBJ2-3; 8 nucleotides align to TRBD2. V lost 2 bases and J lost 0; bases outside the gene matches: 13. Germline loops: CDR1 MNHNS, CDR2 SASEGT. The CDR3 runs 19 residues.